The 23 T cell receptor beta chains reported below all come from one sample, sequenced in a study of CD8 T cells in Susac syndrome. Reverse transcription of about 0.45 to 1 ug RNA was carried out with random hexamers. TCRdb reprocessed the immunoSEQ multiplex PCR reads with MiXCR, giving one entry per CDR3 protein. The sample holds under 200,000 distinct CDR3 sequences, roughly 90% seen once. Sequencing was performed on CD4+ T cells from PBMCs. All receptors derive from a human donor with Susac syndrome.

The chain recombines TRBV20-1 with TRBJ2-7, with D perhaps matching TRBD2 (7 bases). Trimming pared 6 bases from V and 4 bases from J, leaving 16 bases between. From germline, CDR1 is DFQATT and CDR2 SNEGSKA (reference sequence). The CDR3 runs to 13 residues. The CDR3 region has the DNA TGCAGTGCCCTATTGGGGGGGCCTTACGAGCAGTACTTC. Translated, it gives CSALLGGPYEQYF.

The chain is built from TRBV12-3 or TRBV12-4 and TRBJ1-5; 9 bases match TRBD1. Germline trimming cut 8 bases from V and 4 bases from J; bases unmatched to any gene: 3. This CDR3 has 13 residues. CDR3 in DNA: TGTGCCAGCCGGACAGGGGAGAATCAGCCCCAGCATTTT. Its translation is CASRTGENQPQHF.

This rearrangement joins TRBV6-4 to TRBJ2-1, with 8 bases that match TRBD2. This CDR3 is built from 15 residues. CDR1 and CDR2 (germline): MRHNA, SNTAGT. V was clipped by 5 bases and J by 6 bases; unmatched bases: 9. The CDR3 DNA reads as TGTGCCAGCAGTTCCGCTAGCGGGCAATTCAATGAGCAGTTCTTC. The encoded protein is CASSSASGQFNEQFF.

This clonotype was observed a single time. The V gene is TRBV24-1, the J gene TRBJ2-1; tentative D call: TRBD2 (6 bases). Germline V gene sequence: CDR1 KGHDR, CDR2 SFDVKD. This CDR3 has 15 amino acids. Trimming took off 5 bases at V and 2 bases at J, with 12 bases between the two ends. DNA for the CDR3: TGTGCCACCAGTGTAAGCGGGCGGACCTACAATGAGCAGTTCTTC. It codes for CATSVSGRTYNEQFF.

V usage is TRBV18 and J usage is TRBJ1-1, with D tentatively TRBD1 (6 bases). Germline lookup yields CDR1 KGHSH and CDR2 LQKENI. Trimming shortened V by 4 bases and J by 0 bases, and 12 bases separated the two germline ends. This CDR3 has 15 residues. The CDR3 is CASSLGDTLNTEAFF. The CDR3 region has the DNA TGTGCCAGCTCACTCGGGGACACCTTGAACACTGAAGCTTTCTTT.

V gene TRBV9 combines with J gene TRBJ2-2; 8 bases are a match to TRBD2. The CDR3 length is 15 residues. Germline V gene lookup returns CDR1 SGDLS and CDR2 YYNGEE. With 0 bases clipped from V and 9 bases from J, the junction kept 7 bases outside the gene matches. CDR3 sequence reads: CASSVESGGPRELFF. The CDR3 nucleotides are TGTGCCAGCAGCGTAGAATCGGGGGGGCCCCGGGAGCTGTTTTTT.

The chain employs TRBV10-3 and TRBJ2-1; 8 nucleotides align to TRBD1. CDR1 is ENHRY, CDR2 SYGVKD, per germline. Trimming took 4 bases from V and 3 from J; bases not matched to a gene: 8. This CDR3 spans 16 amino acids. The CDR3 coding sequence is TGTGCCATCAGTGGAGGGACAGGCAATGTCTACAATGAGCAGTTCTTC. It codes for CAISGGTGNVYNEQFF.

The chain combines TRBV20-1 with TRBJ2-1; D possibly uses TRBD1 or TRBD2 (5 bases each). The germline V and J ends were trimmed by 3 bases and 7 bases, with 16 bases remaining between them. The germline V gene has CDR1 DFQATT and CDR2 SNEGSKA (reference sequence). The CDR3 contains 14 residues. CDR3 region: CSASPQGWRNEQFF. CDR3 bases: TGCAGTGCTAGTCCCCAGGGTTGGAGGAATGAGCAGTTCTTC.

This clonotype was counted a single time. The V call is TRBV7-2, the J call TRBJ1-4; the D is unclear. This CDR3 has 15 amino acids. V lost 2 bases and J lost 0, with 7 bases in between. Germline V gene data show CDR1 as SGHTA and CDR2 as FQGNSA. CDR3 nucleotides: TGTGCCAGCAGCTTAAGTAGAGCAACTAATGAAAAACTGTTTTTT. Its protein product is CASSLSRATNEKLFF.

The chain joins TRBV20-1 to TRBJ2-7, with D maybe TRBD1 (5 bases). The germline CDR1 and CDR2 sequences are DFQATT and SNEGSKA (reference sequence). CDR3 size: 15 residues. V was shortened by 1 base and J by 2 bases, with 15 bases between the two germline ends. The CDR3, as DNA: TGCAGTGCTAGAGTCCCCGGCAGGGCTCCCTACGAGCAGTACTTC. Translation gives CSARVPGRAPYEQYF.

The chain has TRBV5-5 and TRBJ2-1; the match to TRBD2 covers 7 bases. The CDR3 spans 16 residues. Germline V CDR1 and CDR2: SGHKS, YYEKEE (reference sequence). The trim removed 4 bases at V and 9 bases at J, leaving 16 bases unmatched. Here the CDR3 DNA reads TGTGCCAGCAGCCGGGGCCCCAGCGGGGCGCGGAGTGAGCAGTTCTTC. Protein sequence: CASSRGPSGARSEQFF. The variable domain in full, with the rest retrieved from reference TRBV5-5 and TRBJ2-1, is DAGVTQSPTHLIKTRGQQVTLRCSPISGHKSVSWYQQVLGQGPQFIFQYYEKEERGRGNFPDRFSARQFPNYSSELNVNALLLGDSALYLCASSRGPSGARSEQFFGPGTRLTVL.

On this clonotype itself: One junction end does not reproduce the germline sequence, and a read error may be involved. The J gene is TRBJ1-2, the V gene TRBV4-2; D perhaps matches TRBD1 (5 bases). Germline values: CDR1 LGHNA, CDR2 YNFKEQ. This CDR3 has 16 amino acids. CDR3 nucleotide sequence: TGTGCCAGCACCCAAGAATACAGGAGGAACGACTATGGCTACACCTTC. Encoded protein: CASTQEYRRNDYGYTF.

This chain connects TRBV4-2 to TRBJ2-2, with TRBD2 matching 10 bases. Per germline, CDR1 LGHNA and CDR2 YNFKEQ. The CDR3 covers 15 residues. The V and J ends lost 5 bases and 3 bases, in that order; junction bases with no gene match: 3. For the CDR3, the DNA is TGTGCCAGCAGCACTAGCGGGATACACACCGGGGAGCTGTTTTTT. It codes for CASSTSGIHTGELFF.

This chain links TRBV25-1 with TRBJ1-1; perhaps TRBD1 as D (6 bases). The CDR3 totals 13 residues. Germline CDR1 and CDR2: MGHDK and SYGVNS. Trimming removed 5 bases from V and 3 bases from J, with 10 bases in between. This CDR3 reads CASSTTGHTEAFF. In nucleotides, the CDR3 is TGTGCCAGCAGTACCACAGGGCACACTGAAGCTTTCTTT.

This chain joins TRBV14 and TRBJ2-1; TRBD1 aligns across 7 bases. V dropped 2 bases and J dropped 7; count of bases not matched to a gene: 8. The CDR3 contains 15 residues. In germline, CDR1 is SGHDN, CDR2 FVKESK. The CDR3 sequence is CASSQYGQATNEQFF. DNA of the CDR3: TGTGCCAGCAGCCAATACGGACAGGCAACGAATGAGCAGTTCTTC.

The gene calls are TRBV3-1 and TRBJ1-2, with 9 bases identical to TRBD1. Germline V CDR1 and CDR2: LGHDT, YNNKEL (reference sequence). V was clipped by 0 bases and J by 4 bases; unmatched bases: 6. CDR3 size: 16 residues. Here the CDR3 DNA reads TGTGCCAGCAGCCAAGATGGGACAGGGATTACCTATGGCTACACCTTC. This encodes CASSQDGTGITYGYTF.

Only one count was recorded for this clonotype. The chain employs TRBV9 and TRBJ1-3; TRBD1 aligns across 7 bases. The CDR3 has 15 residues. Germline CDR1 and CDR2: SGDLS and YYNGEE. Unmatched junction bases numbered 2, after V lost 0 bases and J lost 2 bases. The CDR3 DNA reads as TGTGCCAGCAGCGTAGGCGGGACAGCTGGAAACACCATATATTTT. It codes for CASSVGGTAGNTIYF.

This sequence joins TRBV29-1 and TRBJ1-3; TRBD1 agrees at 7 bases. This CDR3 contains 13 residues. The germline gives CDR1 SQVTM, CDR2 ANQGSEA. V trimming: 4 bases; J trimming: 0 bases; junction bases outside the gene matches: 0. The CDR3 here is CSVAGGSGNTIYF. The CDR3 region has the DNA TGCAGCGTTGCAGGGGGCTCTGGAAACACCATATATTTT.

The chain couples TRBV7-2 to TRBJ1-5; 7 bases fit TRBD1. Germline CDR1 SGHTA, CDR2 FQGNSA. This CDR3 is 18 amino acids long. V was clipped by 3 bases and J by 0 bases; unmatched bases: 11. CDR3 protein: CASSFSGQSLYSNQPQHF. The CDR3 DNA follows: TGTGCCAGCAGCTTCTCGGGACAGAGCCTCTATAGCAATCAGCCCCAGCATTTT.

The V call is TRBV5-1, the J call TRBJ1-5, with 8 bases aligning to TRBD1. Trimming at V came to 4 bases and at J to 1 base, leaving 4 bases not matched to a gene. The CDR3 runs to 15 residues. Germline CDR1 and CDR2: SGHRS and YFSETQ. Here the CDR3 reads CASSAGGGSNQPQHF. The CDR3 DNA is TGCGCCAGCAGCGCAGGGGGCGGGAGCAATCAGCCCCAGCATTTT.

The rearrangement uses TRBV28 and TRBJ1-4; D gene unclear. The V and J ends lost 1 base and 8 bases respectively, with 11 bases between them. Germline-derived CDR1 and CDR2 are MDHEN and SYDVKM. CDR3 length: 14 amino acids. This CDR3 is CASSLSSGEEKLFF. CDR3 nucleotide sequence: TGTGCCAGCAGTTTATCGTCCGGGGAGGAAAAACTGTTTTTT.

The genes are TRBV20-1 and TRBJ2-7, with D perhaps TRBD2 (5 bases). Germline V CDR1 and CDR2: DFQATT, SNEGSKA (reference sequence). The ends were cut back, 4 bases at V and 5 bases at J, with 12 bases in the middle. The CDR3 loop spans 12 amino acids. The DNA of the CDR3 is TGCAGTGCTACCTTACTAGGCAACGAGCAGTACTTC. The encoded protein is CSATLLGNEQYF.

A single count supports this clonotype. The J gene is TRBJ1-5, the V gene TRBV6-2 or TRBV6-3, with TRBD1 matching over 8 bases. Trimming at V came to 4 bases and at J to 4 bases, leaving 3 bases not matched to a gene. The CDR3 loop spans 14 amino acids. Germline CDR1 and CDR2: MNHEY and SVGEGT. CDR3 DNA: TGTGCCAGCAGTTTGGACAGGGTGAATCAGCCCCAGCATTTT. Translation gives CASSLDRVNQPQHF.